A selection of T cell receptor beta chains follows, all from one sample in a study of cytotoxic CD8 clonotypes in ibrutinib-treated CLL. Profiling relied on immunoSEQ multiplex PCR, and the TCRdb table lists in-frame clones only, not all of them. The sample has 15,000 or so clones; about 65% are singletons. The sample in question was PBMCs, obtained before ibrutinib treatment. These receptor sequences come from a human donor with chronic lymphocytic leukemia. Each CDR3 is given with its conserved first and last residue. The order of the fields is V gene, clone size, J gene, CDR3 protein. Clone sizes are given selectively: once, few, many, or a class where the clone is expanded.

>TRBV27|-|TRBJ1-1
CASSFMGQEAFF
>TRBV18|-|TRBJ1-1
CASSPARGTEAFF
>TRBV7-9|-|TRBJ1-4
CASSSGQGPNEKLFF
>TRBV19|-|TRBJ1-2
CASQGRTFYGYTF
>TRBV6-1|few|TRBJ1-5
CASSESPGSNQPQHF
>TRBV19|-|TRBJ1-2
CASSIGDRPYGYTF
>TRBV2|few|TRBJ2-3
CASGGQRTGADTQYF
>TRBV19|-|TRBJ1-2
CASSIPGQGLNYGYTF
>TRBV9|-|TRBJ2-5
CASSSLTGKYF
>TRBV7-8|few|TRBJ1-5
CASSLEAVGQPQHF
>TRBV18|-|TRBJ2-1
CASSPGQGFNEQFF
>TRBV19|-|TRBJ1-1
CASSIAVPGRTEAFF
>TRBV10-3|few|TRBJ2-3
CAISGKGQTTDTQYF
>TRBV21-1|-|TRBJ1-5
CASREGNQPQHF
>TRBV19|-|TRBJ2-7
CASGGTGGLEQYF